Detailed here is one T cell receptor beta chain. This sample is drawn from a study of technical replicates of blood from a handful of donors. Trimming pared 0 bases from V and 4 bases from J, leaving 16 bases between. Germline CDR1 MNHEY, CDR2 SVGAGI. The CDR3 runs 16 residues. This table comes from immunoSEQ multiplex PCR, and its TCRdb copy is limited to in-frame clones, with some not included. The table has under 100,000 clones, 65% to 90% seen once. The chain links TRBV6-5 to TRBJ2-7, with D perhaps TRBD2 (6 bases). The sequencing input was PBMCs. The sequence derives from a human donor in good health. Some clones in this sample may be carry-over from other donors' samples. The DNA of the CDR3 is TGTGCCAGCAGTTACTCCCGAACGGGAGAAGGGTACGAGCAGTACTTC. Its protein is CASSYSRTGEGYEQYF.